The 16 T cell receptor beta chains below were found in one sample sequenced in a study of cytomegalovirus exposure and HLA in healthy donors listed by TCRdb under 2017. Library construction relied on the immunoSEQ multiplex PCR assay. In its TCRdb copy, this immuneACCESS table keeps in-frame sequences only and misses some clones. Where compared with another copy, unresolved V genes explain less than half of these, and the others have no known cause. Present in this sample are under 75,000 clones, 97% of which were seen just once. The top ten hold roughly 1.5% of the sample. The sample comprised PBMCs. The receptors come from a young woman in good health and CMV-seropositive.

The chain's CDR3 is CASSLDRAFSNEQFF. In DNA, the CDR3 is TGTGCCAGCAGCTTAGACAGGGCGTTCAGCAATGAGCAGTTCTTC. The V call is TRBV11-1, the J call TRBJ2-1, with D possibly matching TRBD1 (6 bases). V was trimmed by 1 base and J by 6 bases, leaving 13 bases between them. This CDR3 spans 15 amino acids. Germline CDR1 and CDR2: SGHAT and FQDESV (reference sequence).

CDR3 loop: CASSYRGHGYTF. The CDR3 bases are TGTGCCAGCAGCTACAGGGGGCATGGCTACACCTTC. The rearrangement joins TRBV7-9 to TRBJ1-2; 9 nucleotides line up with TRBD1. The V segment lost 4 bases and the J segment 6 bases; nucleotides outside the gene matches: 0. This CDR3 has 12 amino acids. Germline-derived CDR1 and CDR2 are SEHNR and FQNEAQ (reference sequence). The full variable domain, rest sourced from reference TRBV7-9 and TRBJ1-2, is DTGVSQNPRHKITKRGQNVTFRCDPISEHNRLYWYRQTLGQGPEFLTYFQNEAQLEKSRLLSDRFSAERPKGSFSTLEIQRTEQGDSAMYLCASSYRGHGYTFGSGTRLTVV.

CDR3 bases: TGTGCCAGCAGTGAAGCGCCGACGGGAGTCACCGGGGAGCTGTTTTTT. It encodes CASSEAPTGVTGELFF. The chain carries TRBV2 and TRBJ2-2; D possibly corresponds to TRBD2 (6 bases). V was pared by 0 bases and J by 4 bases, with 12 bases between. The CDR3 has 16 amino acids. Germline V gene data show CDR1 as SNHLY and CDR2 as FYNNEI.

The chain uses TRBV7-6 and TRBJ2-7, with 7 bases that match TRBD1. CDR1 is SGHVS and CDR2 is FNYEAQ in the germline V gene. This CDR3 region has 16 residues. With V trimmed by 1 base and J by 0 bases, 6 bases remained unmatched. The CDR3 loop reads CASSLGAGGLSYEQYF. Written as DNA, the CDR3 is TGTGCCAGCAGCTTAGGGGCAGGGGGTCTCTCCTACGAGCAGTACTTC.

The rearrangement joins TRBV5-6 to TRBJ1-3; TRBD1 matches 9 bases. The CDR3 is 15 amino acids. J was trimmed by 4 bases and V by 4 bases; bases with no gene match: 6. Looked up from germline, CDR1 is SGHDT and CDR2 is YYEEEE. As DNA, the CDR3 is TGTGCCAGCAGCCACGGGACAGGGCAGGGAAACACCATATATTTT. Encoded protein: CASSHGTGQGNTIYF.

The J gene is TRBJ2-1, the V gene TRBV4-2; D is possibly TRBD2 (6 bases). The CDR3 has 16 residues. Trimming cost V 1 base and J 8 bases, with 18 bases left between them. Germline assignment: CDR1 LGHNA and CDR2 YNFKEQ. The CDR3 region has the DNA TGTGCCAGCAGCCAAGTGACGGGAGCTGAGGCCGATGAGCAGTTCTTC. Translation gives CASSQVTGAEADEQFF.

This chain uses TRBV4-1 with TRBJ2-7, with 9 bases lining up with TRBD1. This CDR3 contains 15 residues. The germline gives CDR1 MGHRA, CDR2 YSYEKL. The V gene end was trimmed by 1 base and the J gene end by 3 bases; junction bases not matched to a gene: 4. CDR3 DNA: TGCGCCAGCAGCCAAGGGGGACAGGGCTTCTACGAGCAGTACTTC. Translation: CASSQGGQGFYEQYF.

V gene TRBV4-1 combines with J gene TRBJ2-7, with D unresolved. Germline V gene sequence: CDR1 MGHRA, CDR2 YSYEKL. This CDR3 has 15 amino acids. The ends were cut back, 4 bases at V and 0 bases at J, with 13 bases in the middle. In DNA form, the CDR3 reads TGCGCCAGCAGCCCTTTTGAGACACTCTCCTACGAGCAGTACTTC. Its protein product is CASSPFETLSYEQYF.

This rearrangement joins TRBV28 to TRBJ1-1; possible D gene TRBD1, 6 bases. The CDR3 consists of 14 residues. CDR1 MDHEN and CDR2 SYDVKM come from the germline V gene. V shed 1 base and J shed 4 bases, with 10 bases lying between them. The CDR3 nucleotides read TGTGCCAGCAGTTTATCTCCCAGGGGCACTGAAGCTTTCTTT. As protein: CASSLSPRGTEAFF.

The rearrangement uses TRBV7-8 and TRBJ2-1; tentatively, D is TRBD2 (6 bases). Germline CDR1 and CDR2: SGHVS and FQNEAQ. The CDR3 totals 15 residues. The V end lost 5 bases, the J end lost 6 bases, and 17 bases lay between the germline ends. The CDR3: CASSHRDWEGNEQFF. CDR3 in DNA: TGTGCCAGCAGCCACCGGGACTGGGAAGGCAATGAGCAGTTCTTC.

As DNA, the CDR3 is TGTGCCAGCAGCCAACAGGGGACAGGGGGCGACGAGCAGTACTTC. Its protein is CASSQQGTGGDEQYF. The rearrangement joins TRBV6-6 to TRBJ2-7; 12 nucleotides match TRBD1. The CDR3 spans 15 residues. V was pared by 6 bases and J by 5 bases, with 8 bases of the junction left unmatched. CDR1 MNHNY and CDR2 SVGAGI come from the germline V gene (reference sequence).

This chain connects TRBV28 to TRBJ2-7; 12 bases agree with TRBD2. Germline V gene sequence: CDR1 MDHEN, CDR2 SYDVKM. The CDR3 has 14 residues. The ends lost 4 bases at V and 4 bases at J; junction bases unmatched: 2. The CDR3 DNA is TGTGCCAGCAGTTCGACTAGCGGGAGTTACGAGCAGTACTTC. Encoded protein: CASSSTSGSYEQYF.

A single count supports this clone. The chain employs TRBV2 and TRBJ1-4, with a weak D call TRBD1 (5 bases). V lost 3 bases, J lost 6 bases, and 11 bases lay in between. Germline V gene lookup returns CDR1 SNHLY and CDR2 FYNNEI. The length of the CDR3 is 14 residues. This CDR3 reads CASSDGGEDEKLFF. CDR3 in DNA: TGTGCCAGCAGTGATGGAGGGGAAGATGAAAAACTGTTTTTT. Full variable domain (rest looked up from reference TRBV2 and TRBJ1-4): EPEVTQTPSHQVTQMGQEVILRCVPISNHLYFYWYRQILGQKVEFLVSFYNNEISEKSEIFDDQFSVERPDGSNFTLKIRSTKLEDSAMYFCASSDGGEDEKLFFGSGTQLSVL.

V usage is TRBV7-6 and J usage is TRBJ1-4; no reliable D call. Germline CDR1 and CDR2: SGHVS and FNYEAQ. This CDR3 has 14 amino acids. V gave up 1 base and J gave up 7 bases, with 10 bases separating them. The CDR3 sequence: CASSLGASGEKLFF. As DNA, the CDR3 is TGTGCCAGCAGCTTAGGGGCCTCCGGTGAAAAACTGTTTTTT.

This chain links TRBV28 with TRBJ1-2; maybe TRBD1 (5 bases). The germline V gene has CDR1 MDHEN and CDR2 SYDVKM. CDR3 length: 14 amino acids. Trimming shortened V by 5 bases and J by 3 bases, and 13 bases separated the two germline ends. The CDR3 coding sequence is TGTGCCAGCAGTAAAGGGTCGGGGGACTATGGCTACACCTTC. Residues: CASSKGSGDYGYTF.

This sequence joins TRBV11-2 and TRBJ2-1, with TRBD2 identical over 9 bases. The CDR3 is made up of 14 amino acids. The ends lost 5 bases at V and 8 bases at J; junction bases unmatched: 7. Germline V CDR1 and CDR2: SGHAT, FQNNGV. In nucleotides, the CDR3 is TGTGCCAGCAGCACCCCGGGACTAGCCCATGAGCAGTTCTTC. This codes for CASSTPGLAHEQFF.